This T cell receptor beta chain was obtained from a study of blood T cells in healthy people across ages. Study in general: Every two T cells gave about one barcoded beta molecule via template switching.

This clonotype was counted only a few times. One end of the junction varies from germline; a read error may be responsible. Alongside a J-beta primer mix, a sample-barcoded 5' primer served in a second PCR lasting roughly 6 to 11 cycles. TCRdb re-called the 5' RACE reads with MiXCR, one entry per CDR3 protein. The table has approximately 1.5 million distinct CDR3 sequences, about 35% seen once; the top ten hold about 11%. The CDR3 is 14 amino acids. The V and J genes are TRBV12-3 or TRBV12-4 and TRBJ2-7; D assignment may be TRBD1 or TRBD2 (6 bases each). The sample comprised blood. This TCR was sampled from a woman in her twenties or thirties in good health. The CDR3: CTSSPPQGRYEQYF. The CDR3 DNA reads TGTACCAGCAGTCCCCCCCAGGGGAGGTACGAGCAGTACTTC.